These 30 T cell receptor beta chains were all obtained from the same sample, sequenced in a study of cytomegalovirus exposure and HLA in healthy donors. The PCR was carried out with 60 Vbeta primers and 13 Jbeta primers. Data came from immunoSEQ multiplex PCR; TCRdb stores just in-frame clones and leaves some out. The sample records some 130,000 clones, 80% being singletons. Material for sequencing was PBMCs. These receptor sequences come from a man between 25 and 39 years old in good health.

This clone was observed once. Different DNA sequences within this sample yield the same CDR3. This sequence joins TRBV19 and TRBJ2-1; D not certain. CDR3 length: 13 amino acids. V gave up 8 bases and J gave up 4 bases, with 12 bases separating them. Germline-derived CDR1 and CDR2 are LNHDA and SQIVND (reference sequence). CDR3 nucleotide sequence: TGTGCCAGTTGGGCTCCTCGGTACAATGAGCAGTTCTTC. Translating gives CASWAPRYNEQFF.

This sequence joins TRBV21-1 and TRBJ2-7; the table's D call, TRBD2, has no DNA check behind it. TRBV21-1 is assigned pseudogene status. The CDR3 totals 11 residues. This chain's CDR3 is CASTRLYEQYF. CDR3 nucleotide sequence: TGTGCCAGCACGCGACTGTACGAGCAGTACTTC.

The chain combines TRBV7-8 with TRBJ2-1; possibly TRBD2 for D (7 bases). From germline, CDR1 is SGHVS and CDR2 FQNEAQ. This CDR3 has 15 amino acids. V lost 5 bases, J lost 7 bases, and 18 bases lay in between. The CDR3 DNA reads TGTGCCAGCAGCAAGCGGGACGGCCAGGGGAATGAGCAGTTCTTC. This codes for CASSKRDGQGNEQFF.

This sequence joins TRBV5-1 and TRBJ2-1, with D possibly matching TRBD2 (6 bases). Germline lookup yields CDR1 SGHRS and CDR2 YFSETQ. CDR3 length: 13 amino acids. The V end was cut by 5 bases, the J end by 10 bases, with 16 bases between. CDR3 DNA sequence: TGCGCCAGCAGGGCGGGGACGGGCGGGGAGCAGTTCTTC. Protein sequence: CASRAGTGGEQFF.

CDR3 nucleotide sequence: TGTGCCAGCAGTTACCTCACAGGGCTGAACACTGAAGCTTTCTTT. Translation gives CASSYLTGLNTEAFF. The chain carries TRBV6-5 and TRBJ1-1, with D perhaps TRBD1 (6 bases). The germline V gene encodes CDR1 MNHEY and CDR2 SVGAGI. The CDR3 is 15 amino acids. Trimming took 2 bases from V and 0 from J, leaving 10 bases between them.

CDR3 sequence reads: CASSLVTLKETDTQYF. The CDR3 bases are TGTGCCAGCAGCTTGGTTACTCTAAAAGAGACAGATACGCAGTATTTT. The genes are TRBV5-6 and TRBJ2-3; D unresolved. V dropped 0 bases and J dropped 3 bases, with 14 bases sitting between them. The V gene's germline CDR1 is SGHDT and CDR2 YYEEEE. CDR3 length: 16 amino acids.

The chain has TRBV5-8 and TRBJ2-7; 7 nucleotides agree with TRBD1. This CDR3 comprises 16 residues. Germline lookup yields CDR1 SGHTS and CDR2 YDEGEE. V lost 4 bases to trimming and J lost 0 bases; unmatched junction nucleotides: 10. The CDR3 region is CASSLPQGSDSYEQYF. The CDR3 nucleotides are TGTGCCAGCAGCCTCCCACAGGGGTCGGACTCCTACGAGCAGTACTTC. Filled out from reference TRBV5-8 and TRBJ2-7, the complete variable domain reads EAGVTQSPTHLIKTRGQQATLRCSPISGHTSVYWYQQALGLGLQFLLWYDEGEERNRGNFPPRFSGRQFPNYSSELNVNALELEDSALYLCASSLPQGSDSYEQYFGPGTRLTVT.

The gene calls are TRBV11-2 and TRBJ1-2, with TRBD1 as a possible D gene (5 bases). The CDR3 extends over 12 amino acids. V lost 5 bases, J lost 8 bases, and 12 bases lay in between. Germline assignment: CDR1 SGHAT and CDR2 FQNNGV. The CDR3 spells CASSPAGQGYTF. The CDR3 bases are TGTGCCAGCAGCCCCGCAGGGCAAGGCTACACCTTC.

This chain joins TRBV4-3 and TRBJ2-1; 7 bases map to TRBD1. The CDR3 extends over 14 amino acids. Germline V gene data show CDR1 as LGHNA and CDR2 as YSLEER. V lost 11 bases to trimming and J lost 6 bases; unmatched junction nucleotides: 13. CDR3 loop: CARQGTGQSNEQFF. DNA for the CDR3: TGCGCCCGCCAGGGGACGGGACAGAGCAATGAGCAGTTCTTC.

The table lists this clone with a few counts. V gene TRBV5-4 combines with J gene TRBJ1-1, with 7 bases fitting TRBD1. The V segment lost 4 bases and the J segment 4 bases; nucleotides outside the gene matches: 7. The CDR3 covers 14 residues. The germline V gene has CDR1 SGHNT and CDR2 YYREEE (reference sequence). As DNA, the CDR3 is TGTGCCAGCAGCCCGACAGGGAGGCCCACTGAAGCTTTCTTT. Encoded protein: CASSPTGRPTEAFF.

The chain employs TRBV5-6 and TRBJ2-1, with TRBD2 as a possible D gene (6 bases). The V end was cut by 7 bases, the J end by 4 bases, with 15 bases between. The CDR3 has 14 residues. Germline lookup yields CDR1 SGHDT and CDR2 YYEEEE. This chain's CDR3 is CASFSGGFYNEQFF. DNA for the CDR3: TGTGCCAGCTTTAGCGGCGGGTTTTACAATGAGCAGTTCTTC. Variable domain in full (rest from reference TRBV5-6 and TRBJ2-1): DAGVTQSPTHLIKTRGQQVTLRCSPKSGHDTVSWYQQALGQGPQFIFQYYEEEERQRGNFPDRFSGHQFPNYSSELNVNALLLGDSALYLCASFSGGFYNEQFFGPGTRLTVL.

The chain couples TRBV9 to TRBJ2-2, with D possibly matching TRBD1 (5 bases). The CDR3 has 15 residues. V dropped 1 base and J dropped 0 bases, with 7 bases sitting between them. Looked up from germline, CDR1 is SGDLS and CDR2 is YYNGEE. CDR3 in DNA: TGTGCCAGCAGCGTAACAGGCGCGAACACCGGGGAGCTGTTTTTT. Translation gives CASSVTGANTGELFF. The entire variable domain, with the rest obtained from reference TRBV9 and TRBJ2-2, is as follows: DSGVTQTPKHLITATGQRVTLRCSPRSGDLSVYWYQQSLDQGLQFLIQYYNGEERAKGNILERFSAQQFPDLHSELNLSSLELGDSALYFCASSVTGANTGELFFGEGSRLTVL.

There are a few counts of this clone. The chain employs TRBV29-1 and TRBJ1-1, with TRBD1 as a possible D gene (6 bases). In germline, CDR1 is SQVTM, CDR2 ANQGSEA. V gave up 6 bases and J gave up 11 bases, with 22 bases separating them. The CDR3 length is 13 residues. The CDR3 DNA follows: TGCAGCGTCCCGGCGGGACGGGGGGCGTTGGCTTTCTTT. Its translation: CSVPAGRGALAFF. The variable domain in full, with the rest retrieved from reference TRBV29-1 and TRBJ1-1, is SAVISQKPSRDICQRGTSLTIQCQVDSQVTMMFWYRQQPGQSLTLIATANQGSEATYESGFVIDKFPISRPNLTFSTLTVSNMSPEDSSIYLCSVPAGRGALAFFGQGTRLTVV.

This chain uses TRBV11-2 with TRBJ2-7; D possibly corresponds to TRBD1 (6 bases). Trimming removed 3 bases from V and 2 bases from J, with 23 bases in between. The CDR3 extends over 18 amino acids. Germline loops: CDR1 SGHAT, CDR2 FQNNGV. CDR3 in amino acids: CASSFTLSGAGGAYEQYF. In nucleotides, the CDR3 is TGTGCCAGCAGCTTTACGCTATCAGGGGCAGGTGGGGCCTACGAGCAGTACTTC. The full variable domain, in which reference TRBV11-2 and TRBJ2-7 provide the parts outside the CDR3, is EAGVAQSPRYKIIEKRQSVAFWCNPISGHATLYWYQQILGQGPKLLIQFQNNGVVDDSQLPKDRFSAERLKGVDSTLKIQPAKLEDSAVYLCASSFTLSGAGGAYEQYFGPGTRLTVT.

The chain recombines TRBV5-4 with TRBJ2-7; the match to TRBD2 covers 12 bases. This CDR3 comprises 16 residues. After removal of 3 bases from V and 4 bases from J, the junction contained 8 bases not matched to a gene. Germline lookup yields CDR1 SGHNT and CDR2 YYREEE (reference sequence). Written as DNA, the CDR3 is TGTGCCAGCAGCTATGGACTAGCGGGATTTGTTTACGAGCAGTACTTC. Translation: CASSYGLAGFVYEQYF.

The chain couples TRBV5-6 to TRBJ2-7; 10 bases line up with TRBD1. The CDR3 runs to 15 residues. Germline assignment: CDR1 SGHDT and CDR2 YYEEEE. V lost 2 bases to trimming and J lost 1 base; unmatched junction nucleotides: 3. This CDR3 reads CASSFLDRGSYEQYF. CDR3 DNA: TGTGCCAGCAGCTTCCTGGACAGGGGGTCCTACGAGCAGTACTTC.

The gene calls are TRBV15 and TRBJ1-2; D unclear. The CDR3 has 12 amino acids. Germline V gene sequence: CDR1 LNHNV, CDR2 YYDKDF (reference sequence). V shed 4 bases and J shed 8 bases, with 11 bases lying between them. The CDR3 loop is CATSTPSRGYTF. The CDR3, as DNA: TGTGCCACCAGCACCCCTAGTCGGGGCTACACCTTC. Complete variable domain (other parts from reference TRBV15 and TRBJ1-2): DAMVIQNPRYQVTQFGKPVTLSCSQTLNHNVMYWYQQKSSQAPKLLFHYYDKDFNNEADTPDNFQSRRPNTSFCFLDIRSPGLGDTAMYLCATSTPSRGYTFGSGTRLTVV.

A single count supports this clone. This chain connects TRBV7-9 to TRBJ2-7; possibly TRBD2 for D (6 bases). Trimming pared 2 bases from V and 3 bases from J, leaving 11 bases between. The CDR3 contains 14 residues. The germline gives CDR1 SEHNR, CDR2 FQNEAQ (reference sequence). CDR3 protein: CASSLTGELYEQYF. CDR3 in DNA: TGTGCCAGCAGCTTAACGGGAGAGCTCTACGAGCAGTACTTC.

The CDR3 sequence: CASSSGTGYSGELFF. CDR3 sequence (DNA): TGCGCCAGCAGCTCCGGGACAGGGTATTCCGGGGAGCTGTTTTTT. The chain carries TRBV5-1 and TRBJ2-2; 9 positions match TRBD1. The CDR3 contains 15 residues. V lost 3 bases, J lost 6 bases, and 6 bases stayed unmatched. Looked up from germline, CDR1 is SGHRS and CDR2 is YFSETQ.

This clone was picked up one time. This chain uses TRBV30 with TRBJ1-5; D is unclear. CDR1 and CDR2 from the germline V gene are GTSNPN and SVGIG (reference sequence). This CDR3 region has 13 residues. V was pared by 4 bases and J by 4 bases, with 11 bases between. CDR3 coding DNA: TGTGCCTGGAACGTAGGAGTAAATCAGCCCCAGCATTTT. Amino acids: CAWNVGVNQPQHF.

This clone occurred a few times. The V gene is TRBV9, the J gene TRBJ1-3, with D unresolved. CDR3 length equals 14 residues. CDR1 is SGDLS, CDR2 YYNGEE, per germline. V dropped 3 bases and J dropped 1 base, with 8 bases sitting between them. CDR3 protein: CASSGEGSGNTIYF. Here the CDR3 DNA reads TGTGCCAGCAGCGGAGAGGGTTCTGGAAACACCATATATTTT.

This chain joins TRBV10-3 and TRBJ1-5; tentative D call: TRBD1 (5 bases). The CDR3 extends over 18 amino acids. V was cut by 3 bases and J by 5 bases, with 23 bases left in between. The V gene's germline CDR1 is ENHRY and CDR2 SYGVKD. The CDR3 coding sequence is TGTGCCATCAGTGAAAGTAGGCAGCGCGGGGGTATGGATCAGCCCCAGCATTTT. Amino acids: CAISESRQRGGMDQPQHF.

This clone is medium-sized (0.01 to 0.1%). This chain joins TRBV4-1 and TRBJ1-1; D is ambiguous. Germline assignment: CDR1 MGHRA and CDR2 YSYEKL. The germline V and J ends were trimmed by 4 bases and 3 bases, with 9 bases remaining between them. The CDR3 has 13 residues. The DNA for the CDR3 is TGCGCCAGCAGCCTAGTGGCGGACACTGAAGCTTTCTTT. As protein: CASSLVADTEAFF.

This clone turned up a few times. V is TRBV7-9 and J is TRBJ1-6, with D possibly being TRBD1 (5 bases). The CDR3 length is 14 residues. Looked up from germline, CDR1 is SEHNR and CDR2 is FQNEAQ (reference sequence). Trimming left V 5 bases short and J 10 bases short, with 15 bases between. CDR3 DNA: TGTGCCAGCAGCCGCGAACAGGATCGATCACCCCTCCACTTT. The encoded protein is CASSREQDRSPLHF.

This chain uses TRBV20-1 with TRBJ2-7, with D hard to call. The germline V gene has CDR1 DFQATT and CDR2 SNEGSKA (reference sequence). The CDR3 contains 10 residues. The germline V and J ends were trimmed by 6 bases and 4 bases, with 7 bases remaining between them. DNA of the CDR3: TGCAGTGCCCTCGAGTACGAGCAGTACTTC. Amino acids: CSALEYEQYF.

The gene calls are TRBV13 and TRBJ2-1, with a possible D match to TRBD1 (5 bases). Trimming cost V 7 bases and J 5 bases, with 15 bases left between them. From germline, CDR1 is PRHDT and CDR2 FYEKMQ (reference sequence). CDR3 length: 14 residues. The CDR3 DNA is TGTGCCAGCAATTCTAGGGGCGGAAACAATGAGCAGTTCTTC. It specifies CASNSRGGNNEQFF.

This clone was detected only a few times. The CDR3 DNA is TGCGCCAGCAGCGGGACCGGGACTAGGGTCAATGAGCAGTTCTTC. Translating gives CASSGTGTRVNEQFF. The chain combines TRBV5-1 with TRBJ2-1, with 8 bases lining up with TRBD2. The CDR3 sequence is 15 residues long. Per the germline V gene, CDR1 is SGHRS and CDR2 is YFSETQ. The ends lost 4 bases at V and 6 bases at J; junction bases unmatched: 9.

The CDR3 sequence: CASSSGDRRSRVYTF. As DNA, the CDR3 is TGTGCCAGCAGCTCGGGGGACAGGAGAAGCCGCGTCTACACCTTC. The chain has TRBV5-8 and TRBJ1-2; 8 bases map to TRBD1. J lost 10 bases, V lost 3 bases, and 14 bases had no gene match. The germline gives CDR1 SGHTS, CDR2 YDEGEE. The CDR3 spans 15 residues.

J is TRBJ2-7 and V is TRBV6-5; 7 nucleotides agree with TRBD2. The CDR3 length is 15 residues. Germline assignment: CDR1 MNHEY and CDR2 SVGAGI. J gave up 6 bases and V 0 bases, and 8 bases lay outside the gene matches. CDR3: CASSYSLGLVAEQYF. CDR3 nucleotide sequence: TGTGCCAGCAGTTACTCGTTAGGACTAGTAGCCGAGCAGTACTTC.

This clone was seen only a few times. V is TRBV6-5 and J is TRBJ2-1; 9 nucleotides line up with TRBD2. CDR3 size: 14 residues. Germline V CDR1 and CDR2: MNHEY, SVGAGI. V shed 7 bases and J 7 bases; nucleotides not matched to a gene: 8. This chain's CDR3 is CASNAGTSSNEQFF. The CDR3 DNA sequence: TGTGCCAGCAATGCCGGGACTAGCTCAAATGAGCAGTTCTTC.